The count of the clone carrying this T cell receptor (beta chain) is one. The entry originates in a study of blood T cell repertoires in COVID-19. Study-level background: COVID-19 samples collected from the United States, Italy and Spain covered acute and convalescent phases.

Trimming stripped 7 bases from V and 3 bases from J, with 10 bases between. The CDR3 runs 12 residues. The assay was immunoSEQ multiplex PCR, and TCRdb's table has in-frame clones only and misses some. The sample lists approximately 200,000 clones; approximately 90% were seen once. The source is a man aged 25 to 40 who had recovered from COVID-19. This rearrangement joins TRBV12-3 or TRBV12-4 to TRBJ2-7, with D possibly matching TRBD1 (6 bases). Source material: PBMCs or T cells enriched from blood (not recorded which). Written as DNA, the CDR3 is TGTGCCAGCACCCCGGACAGCTACGAGCAGTACTTC. Translated, it gives CASTPDSYEQYF.